Listed below are T cell receptor beta chains from one sample, sequenced in a study of hypomethylating agent response in myelodysplastic syndrome. Clones were sequenced by immunoSEQ multiplex PCR, and TCRdb holds only the in-frame ones, with some missing. The top ten hold around a tenth of the sample, which has some 6,000 clones, over 80% seen once. This specimen was bone marrow, taken before or after starting hypomethylating agent treatment for myelodysplastic syndrome (not recorded which). Every receptor here comes from a human donor with myelodysplastic syndrome. Both conserved end residues are part of each CDR3. The D gene is left open where the match is weak. Clone size, where shown, is once, few, many, or a class for clones that have expanded.

v_call	d_call	clone_size	j_call	cdr3_aa	cdr3_nt
TRBV7-8	NA	NA	TRBJ1-1	CASSYQGHTEAFF	TGTGCCAGCAGCTACCAGGGGCACACTGAAGCTTTCTTT
TRBV5-1	NA	NA	TRBJ1-1	CASIGLNTEAFF	TGCGCCAGCATAGGGCTGAACACTGAAGCTTTCTTT
TRBV27	NA	NA	TRBJ1-6	CASSYASGGSPLHF	TGTGCCAGCAGTTATGCGAGTGGAGGTTCACCCCTCCACTTT
TRBV7-9	NA	NA	TRBJ2-5	CASSSGQQETQYF	TGTGCCAGCAGCTCCGGACAGCAAGAGACCCAGTACTTC
TRBV27	TRBD2	NA	TRBJ2-1	CASTAEPKTSGGLSSYNEQFF	TGTGCCAGCACCGCCGAACCTAAGACTAGCGGGGGCCTGAGCTCCTACAATGAGCAGTTCTTC
TRBV5-6	NA	few	TRBJ1-5	CASSLAALSNQPQHF	TGTGCCAGCAGCTTGGCGGCCCTTAGCAATCAGCCCCAGCATTTT
TRBV7-2	NA	NA	TRBJ1-3	CASTSKGGRGSGNTIYF	TGTGCCAGCACCTCAAAAGGCGGCCGAGGGTCTGGAAACACCATATATTTT
TRBV7-6	NA	NA	TRBJ2-1	CASSLDDVYNEQFF	TGTGCCAGCAGCTTAGATGACGTGTACAATGAGCAGTTCTTC
TRBV4-1	NA	few	TRBJ1-1	CASTSYTEAFF	TGCGCCAGCACCTCTTACACTGAAGCTTTCTTT
TRBV6-5	NA	NA	TRBJ1-2	CASRTGYGYTF	TGTGCCAGCCGTACCGGGTATGGCTACACCTTC
TRBV4-3	NA	NA	TRBJ1-5	CASSQEPRVLWQPQHF	TGCGCCAGCAGCCAAGAACCCAGGGTCCTCTGGCAGCCCCAGCATTTT
TRBV7-2	NA	NA	TRBJ1-3	CASSFLSGNTIYF	TGTGCCAGCAGCTTTCTCTCGGGAAACACCATATATTTT
TRBV10-1	NA	few	TRBJ1-6	CASRQSYNSPLHF	TGCGCCAGCAGACAGTCCTATAATTCACCCCTCCACTTT
TRBV25-1	TRBD1	NA	TRBJ1-1	CASSAWDSMNTEAFF	TGTGCCAGCAGTGCGTGGGACAGCATGAACACTGAAGCTTTCTTT
TRBV27	NA	NA	TRBJ2-1	CASTTGSSYNEQFF	TGTGCCAGCACAACAGGGAGCTCCTACAATGAGCAGTTCTTC
TRBV10-1	NA	NA	TRBJ2-5	CASSESGGRETQYF	TGCGCCAGCAGTGAATCCGGGGGAAGGGAGACCCAGTACTTC
TRBV30	TRBD1	NA	TRBJ2-7	CAWSPGQSTYEQYF	TGTGCCTGGAGTCCGGGACAGTCTACCTACGAGCAGTACTTC
TRBV6-1	TRBD2	NA	TRBJ2-2	CASTPSGGPGELFF	TGTGCCAGCACCCCGAGCGGGGGGCCCGGGGAGCTGTTTTTT
TRBV6-1	TRBD2	NA	TRBJ2-7	CASRSGTSGSYEQYF	TGTGCCAGCAGGTCCGGGACTAGCGGATCCTACGAGCAGTACTTC
TRBV7-9	NA	once	TRBJ2-7	CASRQGIRNEQYF	TGTGCCAGCAGGCAGGGAATTCGCAACGAGCAGTACTTC
TRBV2	TRBD1	NA	TRBJ2-7	CASVRGQGAGQYF	TGTGCCAGCGTCCGGGGTCAGGGGGCTGGGCAGTACTTC
TRBV6-5	NA	NA	TRBJ1-2	CATLSVGESNYGYTF	TGTGCCACCCTCAGCGTGGGGGAATCAAACTATGGCTACACCTTC
TRBV5-4	TRBD2	NA	TRBJ2-1	CASSLNGGGSYNEQFF	TGTGCCAGCAGCTTAAATGGCGGGGGCTCCTACAATGAGCAGTTCTTC
TRBV27	NA	NA	TRBJ1-3	CASSPGIMPGNTIYF	TGTGCCAGCAGCCCAGGGATTATGCCTGGAAACACCATATATTTT
TRBV6-6	TRBD1	NA	TRBJ1-5	CASSSAGGFSQPQHF	TGTGCCAGCAGTTCGGCAGGGGGCTTTAGTCAGCCCCAGCATTTT
TRBV2	NA	NA	TRBJ2-3	CASSARISSTDTQYF	TGTGCCAGCAGTGCGAGAATTTCTAGCACAGATACGCAGTATTTT
TRBV11-2	NA	NA	TRBJ2-1	CASSQSLGANEQFF	TGTGCCAGCAGTCAATCTCTTGGGGCCAATGAGCAGTTCTTC
TRBV30	NA	NA	TRBJ2-6	CAWRWGRGANVLTF	TGTGCCTGGAGGTGGGGCAGAGGGGCCAACGTCCTGACTTTC
TRBV10-3	NA	NA	TRBJ2-3	CAITEGDTQYF	TGTGCCATCACCGAGGGAGATACGCAGTATTTT
TRBV7-8	NA	NA	TRBJ2-2	CASSLGTRELFF	TGTGCCAGCAGCTTAGGGACGAGGGAGCTGTTTTTT
TRBV19	NA	NA	TRBJ1-1	CASSVRRMTEAFF	TGTGCCAGTAGTGTTAGACGAATGACTGAAGCTTTCTTT
TRBV6-4	NA	few	TRBJ1-6	CASSDSLASPLHF	TGTGCCAGCAGTGACTCGTTGGCTTCACCCCTCCACTTT
TRBV6-6	NA	NA	TRBJ2-7	CASSYQGVPYEQYF	TGTGCCAGCAGTTACCAGGGAGTGCCCTACGAGCAGTACTTC
TRBV11-2	NA	NA	TRBJ1-1	CASSPQLEGSTEAFF	TGTGCCAGCAGCCCCCAACTGGAGGGGAGCACTGAAGCTTTCTTT
TRBV7-2	TRBD1	NA	TRBJ2-1	CASSRDRGDHEQFF	TGTGCCAGCAGCCGGGACAGGGGTGATCATGAGCAGTTCTTC
TRBV19	NA	NA	TRBJ2-5	CASSTWGPLQETQYF	TGTGCCAGTAGTACGTGGGGGCCGCTCCAAGAGACCCAGTACTTC
TRBV29-1	TRBD1	NA	TRBJ1-2	CSVELTGGVDGYTF	TGCAGCGTTGAGCTGACAGGGGGTGTAGATGGCTACACCTTC
TRBV6-6	NA	NA	TRBJ2-3	CASIGPGTDTQYF	TGTGCCAGCATAGGGCCTGGCACAGATACGCAGTATTTT
TRBV29-1	NA	NA	TRBJ1-2	CSVGGEGYTF	TGCAGCGTTGGCGGCGAGGGCTACACCTTC
TRBV25-1	TRBD1	NA	TRBJ2-7	CAVGQGYEQYF	TGTGCCGTGGGACAGGGGTACGAGCAGTACTTC
TRBV28	NA	NA	TRBJ1-5	CASSLEVYGNQPQHF	TGTGCCAGCAGTTTGGAAGTATATGGCAATCAGCCCCAGCATTTT
TRBV4-1	NA	NA	TRBJ1-2	CASSQPGRRDDYTF	TGCGCCAGCAGCCAACCGGGACGACGGGACGACTACACCTTC
TRBV7-6	NA	NA	TRBJ1-5	CASARGPSNQPQHF	TGTGCCAGCGCCAGGGGCCCTAGCAATCAGCCCCAGCATTTT
TRBV7-2	NA	NA	TRBJ2-1	CASSLAQYNEQFF	TGTGCCAGCAGCTTAGCACAGTACAATGAGCAGTTCTTC
TRBV6-1	TRBD1	NA	TRBJ2-5	CASGTGQYQETQYF	TGTGCCAGCGGGACAGGACAGTACCAAGAGACCCAGTACTTC
TRBV19	TRBD2	once	TRBJ2-1	CASSISSGGPNNEQFF	TGTGCCAGTAGTATCTCTAGCGGGGGGCCAAACAATGAGCAGTTCTTC
TRBV11-2	TRBD2	NA	TRBJ2-1	CASSLGLANNEQFF	TGTGCCAGCAGCTTAGGACTAGCAAACAATGAGCAGTTCTTC
TRBV7-9	TRBD1	NA	TRBJ2-3	CASSLGGDSTTDTQYF	TGTGCCAGCAGCTTAGGTGGGGACAGCACCACAGATACGCAGTATTTT
TRBV5-5	NA	NA	TRBJ1-2	CASSFFRVGGYTF	TGTGCCAGCAGCTTTTTCCGGGTCGGTGGCTACACCTTC
TRBV6-6	TRBD1	NA	TRBJ2-7	CATEDRGKNEQYF	TGTGCCACCGAGGACAGGGGGAAGAACGAGCAGTACTTC
TRBV18	NA	NA	TRBJ1-5	CASSPMPSNQPQHF	TGTGCCAGCTCACCAATGCCTTCCAATCAGCCCCAGCATTTT
TRBV5-1	NA	NA	TRBJ1-4	CASSPEMAEKLFF	TGCGCCAGCAGCCCAGAGATGGCTGAAAAACTGTTTTTT